One T cell receptor beta chain is described in this entry. The antigen remains unidentified. The data derive from a study of tumor-infiltrating lymphocytes in primary liver carcinoma. A primer in the constant region served to generate TCR beta cDNA from 450 to 650 ng of total RNA. Investigators got TCR beta libraries out of three nested multiplex PCR rounds, done with slightly modified ARM-PCR. TCRdb itself ran the multiplex PCR reads through MiXCR, one entry per CDR3 protein. The table records over 25,000 distinct CDR3 sequences, roughly four fifths of them present only once. RNA and DNA were co-extracted from about 19-30 mg of unsorted bulk tissue. Treatment-naive at the time, the patients had chronic HBV infection. Whole-study findings and limits: The study found tumor-adjacent and tumor-blood pairs overlapped less than tumor region pairs.

This receptor was identified in a man aged 35-49 years with primary liver carcinoma and hepatitis B virus infection. The sample consisted of liver tumor tissue from sampling region 3. Subset meaning: tumor region T3, left-lateral pole.

This CDR3 is CASSLAGLAWDTQYF. The DNA of the CDR3 is TGTGCCAGCAGTTTAGCGGGACTAGCGTGGGATACGCAGTATTTT. The rearrangement uses TRBV28 and TRBJ2-3; 10 bases match TRBD2. Germline trimming cut 2 bases from V and 6 bases from J; bases unmatched to any gene: 5. This CDR3 is built from 15 residues. Germline-derived CDR1 and CDR2 are MDHEN and SYDVKM. The complete variable domain, with remaining parts taken from reference TRBV28 and TRBJ2-3, reads DVKVTQSSRYLVKRTGEKVFLECVQDMDHENMFWYRQDPGLGLRLIYFSYDVKMKEKGDIPEGYSVSREKKERFSLILESASTNQTSMYLCASSLAGLAWDTQYFGPGTRLTVL.